This T cell receptor beta chain is drawn from a study of blood T cell repertoires in COVID-19. Study information: Italy, Spain and the United States were the sources of the convalescent and acute COVID-19 samples.

Sequenced by immunoSEQ multiplex PCR; TCRdb stores in-frame clones only, minus some. This sample has around 470,000 clones, with around 91% found just once. Cohort 3 donors counted as recovered after two negative PCRs, clearance, or resolved symptoms. The sample taken for sequencing was PBMCs or T cells enriched from blood (not recorded which). The receptor's source is a man between 18 and 29 years old who had recovered from COVID-19.

The CDR3 sequence is CASSLGTSRNEQFF. The CDR3 DNA reads as TGTGCCAGCAGTTTAGGGACTAGCAGAAATGAGCAGTTCTTC. This chain connects TRBV28 to TRBJ2-1; 9 positions agree with TRBD2. Germline V gene lookup returns CDR1 MDHEN and CDR2 SYDVKM. The CDR3 totals 14 residues. With 2 bases clipped from V and 7 bases from J, the junction kept 3 bases outside the gene matches.